This passage covers 19 T cell receptor beta chains from one sample sequenced in a study of T-cell reconstitution after alpha-beta-depleted transplantation in children. Unique molecular identifiers were incorporated when the TCRbeta library was constructed. TCRdb called the PCR reads again in MiXCR, with one record for every CDR3 protein. The table has about 250,000 distinct CDR3 sequences, roughly a quarter seen once. Sequencing used PBMCs, mostly from graft donor cells, obtained 360 days after TCRalphabeta/CD19-depleted stem cell transplant. These receptors were taken from a female patient aged 2-9 years who had a stem cell transplant for congenital amegakaryocytic thrombocytopenia, so the T cells may come from the graft donor.

This clonotype was observed at least ten times. The rearrangement joins TRBV12-3 or TRBV12-4 to TRBJ2-5; 7 positions agree with TRBD1. The trim removed 5 bases at V and 4 bases at J, leaving 4 bases unmatched. This CDR3 comprises 13 residues. Here the CDR3 DNA reads TGTGCCAGCAGTCAGGGACAGCTAGAGACCCAGTACTTC. Translation: CASSQGQLETQYF.

This clonotype was detected only a few times. The V call is TRBV5-6, the J call TRBJ2-1; TRBD2 agrees at 9 bases. The CDR3 has 15 amino acids. Per the germline V gene, CDR1 is SGHDT and CDR2 is YYEEEE. Unmatched junction bases numbered 8, after V lost 0 bases and J lost 10 bases. The CDR3 nucleotides are TGTGCCAGCAGCTTGGTTGGCGGGGGGGCACAGGAGCAGTTCTTC. It is translated as CASSLVGGGAQEQFF.

The V call is TRBV20-1, the J call TRBJ1-1; D not resolved. Germline CDR1 DFQATT, CDR2 SNEGSKA (reference sequence). Trimming pared 3 bases from V and 9 bases from J, leaving 14 bases between. This CDR3 has 12 amino acids. In DNA form, the CDR3 reads TGCAGTGCTAGTCCCGACGGCTCGAAAGCTTTCTTT. Translating gives CSASPDGSKAFF.

A few counts support this clonotype. CDR3 loop: CASSLAIRDGYTF. In DNA, the CDR3 is TGTGCCAGCAGCTTAGCGATCAGGGATGGCTACACCTTC. The chain couples TRBV7-8 to TRBJ1-2; maybe TRBD1 (5 bases). Trimming stripped 0 bases from V and 6 bases from J, with 8 bases between. This CDR3 is 13 amino acids long. Germline V gene data show CDR1 as SGHVS and CDR2 as FQNEAQ. Combining the CDR3 with reference TRBV7-8 and TRBJ1-2 gives the whole variable domain GAGVSQSPRYKVAKRGQDVALRCDPISGHVSLFWYQQALGQGPEFLTYFQNEAQLDKSGLPSDRFFAERPEGSVSTLKIQRTQQEDSAVYLCASSLAIRDGYTFGSGTRLTVV.

The J gene is TRBJ2-5, the V gene TRBV14; D is possibly TRBD2 (5 bases). Germline V gene lookup returns CDR1 SGHDN and CDR2 FVKESK. Trimming cost V 0 bases and J 7 bases, with 9 bases left between them. This CDR3 region has 13 residues. CDR3 coding DNA: TGTGCCAGCAGCCAAGAATTTCGGGGGACCCAGTACTTC. Translating gives CASSQEFRGTQYF.

This clonotype was detected ten times or more. The J gene is TRBJ2-1, the V gene TRBV25-1; D remains ambiguous. Germline CDR1 is MGHDK and CDR2 is SYGVNS. The CDR3 has 14 residues. V lost 7 bases, J lost 7 bases, and 17 bases lay in between. In DNA form, the CDR3 reads TGTGCCAGCAAGAAGTCGTTAGAAATTAATGAGCAGTTCTTC. The encoded protein is CASKKSLEINEQFF.

This clonotype occurred many times. The rearrangement links TRBV20-1 to TRBJ2-5; D not certain. V was clipped by 6 bases and J by 0 bases, with 8 bases between them. CDR3 size: 12 residues. Germline values: CDR1 DFQATT, CDR2 SNEGSKA (reference sequence). The CDR3 protein is CSAQYYQETQYF. The CDR3 DNA sequence: TGCAGTGCCCAGTATTACCAAGAGACCCAGTACTTC.

This clonotype was detected ten times or more. This chain joins TRBV12-3 or TRBV12-4 and TRBJ2-3; 10 bases line up with TRBD2. The J segment lost 0 bases and the V segment lost 6 bases, leaving 3 bases of the junction unmatched. The CDR3 loop spans 15 amino acids. CDR3 sequence (DNA): TGTGCCAGCAGGACTAGCGGGTCTAGCACAGATACGCAGTATTTT. Its translation is CASRTSGSSTDTQYF.

This clonotype was seen only a few times. This chain links TRBV6-1 with TRBJ1-5, with 10 nucleotides matching TRBD1. Germline CDR1 MNHNS, CDR2 SASEGT. Germline trimming cut 6 bases from V and 4 bases from J; bases unmatched to any gene: 3. CDR3 length equals 14 residues. The CDR3 loop is CASRGQGKNQPQHF. The CDR3, as DNA: TGTGCCAGCAGGGGACAGGGGAAAAATCAGCCCCAGCATTTT.

The J gene is TRBJ2-3, the V gene TRBV4-2; no clear D. The germline gives CDR1 LGHNA, CDR2 YNFKEQ. Trimming took 2 bases from V and 2 from J, leaving 23 bases between them. The CDR3 extends over 19 amino acids. CDR3 residues: CASSQLLLVVRQITDTQYF. In DNA form, the CDR3 reads TGTGCCAGCAGCCAACTTCTATTAGTGGTTAGGCAAATCACAGATACGCAGTATTTT.

This clonotype was seen a few times. This rearrangement joins TRBV6-5 to TRBJ2-7; D uncertain. The CDR3 totals 13 residues. V was pared by 2 bases and J by 2 bases, with 7 bases between. The germline gives CDR1 MNHEY, CDR2 SVGAGI. CDR3 coding DNA: TGTGCCAGCAGTTACGGGATGACCTACGAGCAGTACTTC. Its translation: CASSYGMTYEQYF.

In its sample, this clonotype was seen many times. The chain employs TRBV12-3 or TRBV12-4 and TRBJ1-5; 8 nucleotides line up with TRBD1. The CDR3 spans 13 residues. Germline trimming cut 5 bases from V and 6 bases from J; bases unmatched to any gene: 3. CDR3 residues: CASSGQGGQPQHF. The CDR3 region has the DNA TGTGCCAGCAGTGGACAGGGTGGTCAGCCCCAGCATTTT.

This clonotype turned up a few times. The chain uses TRBV3-1 and TRBJ1-2, with D perhaps matching TRBD1 (5 bases). V lost 1 base, J lost 4 bases, and 7 bases lay in between. The CDR3 runs to 13 residues. CDR1 is LGHDT, CDR2 YNNKEL, per germline (reference sequence). The CDR3 loop is CASSQVGGYGYTF. In DNA form, the CDR3 reads TGTGCCAGCAGCCAAGTGGGGGGCTATGGCTACACCTTC.

This clonotype was observed a few times. Just one base apart from a much larger clone, this may be a read error. V gene TRBV6-6 combines with J gene TRBJ2-2; D gene ambiguous. This CDR3 contains 12 residues. V dropped 5 bases and J dropped 2 bases, with 3 bases sitting between them. The germline CDR1 and CDR2 sequences are MNHNY and SVGAGI (reference sequence). The CDR3, as DNA: TGTGCCAGCAGTGCAAACACCGGGGAGCTGTTTTTT. The encoded protein is CASSANTGELFF.

This rearrangement joins TRBV20-1 to TRBJ2-3; D is unclear. V was clipped by 2 bases and J by 1 base, with 7 bases between them. The CDR3 runs to 13 residues. The germline gives CDR1 DFQATT, CDR2 SNEGSKA (reference sequence). The CDR3 sequence is CSARFSGTDTQYF. The CDR3 DNA reads TGCAGTGCTAGATTCTCGGGCACAGATACGCAGTATTTT.

V gene TRBV4-3 combines with J gene TRBJ1-1; the D is unclear. Germline V lookup: CDR1 LGHNA, CDR2 YSLEER. Trimming pared 0 bases from V and 5 bases from J, leaving 13 bases between. CDR3 length equals 15 residues. CDR3 sequence reads: CASSQERETVTEAFF. The CDR3 DNA is TGCGCCAGCAGCCAAGAGAGGGAGACGGTAACTGAAGCTTTCTTT.

In its sample, this clonotype was seen a few times. Here the CDR3 DNA reads TGTGCCAGCAGAGCCATGGACAGGGCCATTAGCTCCTACAATGAGCAGTTCTTC. Translating it yields CASRAMDRAISSYNEQFF. V usage is TRBV6-2 or TRBV6-3 and J usage is TRBJ2-1; TRBD1 matches 8 bases. Losses at the gene ends were 6 bases for V and 0 bases for J; bases not matched to a gene: 13. This CDR3 spans 18 amino acids. Germline CDR1 is MNHEY and CDR2 is SVGEGT.

The chain has TRBV7-2 and TRBJ2-3, with unresolved D. Germline V gives CDR1 SGHTA, CDR2 FQGNSA. The germline V and J ends were trimmed by 1 base and 0 bases, with 5 bases remaining between them. The CDR3 sequence is 14 residues long. The CDR3 nucleotides are TGTGCCAGCAGCTTAGTTCGGAGCACAGATACGCAGTATTTT. This translates into CASSLVRSTDTQYF.

This clonotype has just a few counts. The rearrangement uses TRBV28 and TRBJ2-1, with 14 bases that match TRBD2. The CDR3 runs 16 residues. Trimming at V came to 6 bases and at J to 7 bases, leaving 8 bases not matched to a gene. CDR1 is MDHEN and CDR2 is SYDVKM in the germline V gene. DNA of the CDR3: TGTGCCAGCAGACTGACTAGCGGGAGGGTATGGAATGAGCAGTTCTTC. The encoded protein is CASRLTSGRVWNEQFF.